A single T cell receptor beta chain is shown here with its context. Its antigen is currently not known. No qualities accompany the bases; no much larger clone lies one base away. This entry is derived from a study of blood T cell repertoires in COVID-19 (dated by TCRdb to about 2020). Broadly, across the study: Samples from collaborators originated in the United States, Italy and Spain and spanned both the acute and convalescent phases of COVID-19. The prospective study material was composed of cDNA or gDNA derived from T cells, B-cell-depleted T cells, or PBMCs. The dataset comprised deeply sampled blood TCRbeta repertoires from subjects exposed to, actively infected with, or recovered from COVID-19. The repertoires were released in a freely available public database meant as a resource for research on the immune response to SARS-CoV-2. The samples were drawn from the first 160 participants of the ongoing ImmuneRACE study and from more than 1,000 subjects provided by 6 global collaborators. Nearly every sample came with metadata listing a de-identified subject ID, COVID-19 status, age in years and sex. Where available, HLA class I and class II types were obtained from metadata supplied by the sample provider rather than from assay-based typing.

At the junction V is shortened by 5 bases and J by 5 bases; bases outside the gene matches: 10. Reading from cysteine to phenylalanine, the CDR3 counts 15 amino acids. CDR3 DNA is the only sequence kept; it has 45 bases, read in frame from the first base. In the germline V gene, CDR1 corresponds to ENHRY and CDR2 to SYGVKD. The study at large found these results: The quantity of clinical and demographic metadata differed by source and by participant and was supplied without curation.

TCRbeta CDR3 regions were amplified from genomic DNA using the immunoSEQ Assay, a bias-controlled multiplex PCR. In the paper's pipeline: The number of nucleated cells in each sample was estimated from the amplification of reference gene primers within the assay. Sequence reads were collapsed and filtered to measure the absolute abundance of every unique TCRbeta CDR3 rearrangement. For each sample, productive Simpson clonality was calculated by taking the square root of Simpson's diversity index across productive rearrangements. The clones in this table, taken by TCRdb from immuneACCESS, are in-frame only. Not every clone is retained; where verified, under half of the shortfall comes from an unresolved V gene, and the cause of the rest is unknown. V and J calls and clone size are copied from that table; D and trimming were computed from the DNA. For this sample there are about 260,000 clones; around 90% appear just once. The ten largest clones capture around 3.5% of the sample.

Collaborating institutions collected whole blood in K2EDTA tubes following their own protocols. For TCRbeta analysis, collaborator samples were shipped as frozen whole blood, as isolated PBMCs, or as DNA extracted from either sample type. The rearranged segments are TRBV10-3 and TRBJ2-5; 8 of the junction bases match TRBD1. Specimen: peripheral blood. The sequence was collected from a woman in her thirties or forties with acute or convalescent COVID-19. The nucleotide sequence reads TGTGCCATCAGTTCATCCGGGACAGGCGGCGAGACCCAGTACTTC. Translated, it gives CAISSSGTGGETQYF.